The next 21 T cell receptor beta chains were all read from a single sample in a study of Graves' ophthalmopathy and Graves' hyperthyroidism (dated by TCRdb to 2016 to 2018). TCRdb names Illumina HiSeq 2000 as the instrument used. For repertoire sequencing, TCR beta CDR3 regions were amplified from RNA transcripts. HTBI primers and the Qiagen OneStep RT-PCR kit were used in a first-round RT-PCR, which was followed by a second-round multiplex PCR, size selection and purification. TCRdb redid the processing of the public reads, applying fastp at Q25 and MiXCR, and retained in-frame beta chains. Each entry is one CDR3 protein sequence, shown with its most common DNA and genes. The sample includes 650,000 to 900,000 distinct CDR3 sequences, with about 44% observed a single time. About 40% of the sample comes from the top ten. The source material was peripheral blood. These receptors were collected from an adult man with Graves' ophthalmopathy.

J is TRBJ1-2 and V is TRBV29-1; TRBD1 agrees at 7 bases. The ends lost 8 bases at V and 6 bases at J; junction bases unmatched: 6. Germline CDR1 SQVTM, CDR2 ANQGSEA. The CDR3 is 11 amino acids. CDR3 nucleotide sequence: TGCAGCCATAGACAGGGTGATGGCTACACCTTC. Amino acid sequence: CSHRQGDGYTF.

This clonotype has ten or more counts. V usage is TRBV5-1 and J usage is TRBJ1-4; D remains unclear. This CDR3 contains 14 residues. Germline CDR1 reads SGHRS; CDR2 reads YFSETQ. With 4 bases removed from V and 3 bases from J, the gap between germline ends came to 10 bases. CDR3 residues: CASSPGRANEKLFF. The CDR3 DNA is TGCGCCAGCAGCCCGGGAAGAGCTAATGAAAAACTGTTTTTT.

The table lists this clonotype with a few counts. This chain uses TRBV20-1 with TRBJ1-2; 7 bases are a match to TRBD1. V lost 0 bases, J lost 7 bases, and 8 bases stayed unmatched. Germline V gene sequence: CDR1 DFQATT, CDR2 SNEGSKA (reference sequence). The CDR3 covers 14 residues. CDR3 sequence reads: CSAREARGNAGYTF. CDR3 DNA: TGCAGTGCTAGAGAGGCCAGGGGGAACGCTGGCTACACCTTC.

Ten or more counts support this clonotype. The V gene is TRBV2, the J gene TRBJ1-2, with 7 positions matching TRBD1. Germline CDR1 SNHLY, CDR2 FYNNEI. Trimming took 4 bases from V and 6 from J; bases not matched to a gene: 2. This CDR3 has 12 residues. The CDR3 loop is CASSAGGDGYTF. In nucleotides, the CDR3 is TGTGCCAGCAGTGCAGGGGGAGATGGCTACACCTTC.

The rearrangement uses TRBV25-1 and TRBJ2-2, with D possibly TRBD1 on 5 matching bases. Germline CDR1 reads MGHDK; CDR2 reads SYGVNS. Trimming pared 7 bases from V and 3 bases from J, leaving 15 bases between. CDR3 length: 15 amino acids. The CDR3 spells CASKYGRVDTGELFF. The CDR3 region has the DNA TGTGCCAGCAAGTACGGCAGGGTTGACACCGGGGAGCTGTTTTTT. Full variable domain (outside the CDR3, taken from reference TRBV25-1 and TRBJ2-2): EADIYQTPRYLVIGTGKKITLECSQTMGHDKMYWYQQDPGMELHLIHYSYGVNSTEKGDLSSESTVSRIRTEHFPLTLESARPSHTSQYLCASKYGRVDTGELFFGEGSRLTVL.

The rearrangement joins TRBV15 to TRBJ1-2, with 9 bases lining up with TRBD1. After removal of 3 bases from V and 8 bases from J, the junction contained 10 bases not matched to a gene. Germline CDR1 LNHNV, CDR2 YYDKDF (reference sequence). The CDR3 is 15 amino acids. The CDR3: CATSRVDRGRVGYTF. CDR3 sequence (DNA): TGTGCCACCAGCAGGGTGGACAGGGGACGAGTCGGCTACACCTTC.

This clonotype has more than one count but fewer than ten. The chain combines TRBV20-1 with TRBJ1-1; tentatively, D is TRBD1 (5 bases). From germline, CDR1 is DFQATT and CDR2 SNEGSKA (reference sequence). The germline V and J ends were trimmed by 5 bases and 5 bases, with 12 bases remaining between them. This CDR3 has 12 amino acids. CDR3 in amino acids: CSAEKTATEAFF. CDR3 bases: TGCAGTGCTGAGAAGACAGCTACTGAAGCTTTCTTT.

This clonotype was counted between two and nine times. This rearrangement joins TRBV4-3 to TRBJ1-4, with no clear D. CDR3 length: 13 residues. V lost 1 base to trimming and J lost 8 bases, with 8 bases between them. Looked up from germline, CDR1 is LGHNA and CDR2 is YSLEER. DNA of the CDR3: TGCGCCAGCAGCCAAGGGGGAGAAGAAAAACTGTTTTTT. As protein: CASSQGGEEKLFF.

This clonotype has a handful of counts. The chain combines TRBV7-9 with TRBJ2-7; 9 bases map to TRBD2. The germline gives CDR1 SEHNR, CDR2 FQNEAQ (reference sequence). CDR3 length: 14 amino acids. The J segment lost 6 bases and the V segment lost 1 base, leaving 4 bases of the junction unmatched. CDR3: CASSLGRGGLEQYF. CDR3 nucleotides: TGTGCCAGCAGCTTAGGGCGGGGGGGCCTCGAGCAGTACTTC.

The chain has TRBV9 and TRBJ2-7; D is ambiguous. The V gene's germline CDR1 is SGDLS and CDR2 YYNGEE. V lost 4 bases and J 6 bases, leaving 20 bases between the germline ends. This CDR3 spans 15 amino acids. Written as DNA, the CDR3 is TGTGCCAGCAGCCAAGTTCCCTCGAGATACAGCGAGCAGTACTTC. This sequence encodes CASSQVPSRYSEQYF.

This rearrangement joins TRBV11-1 to TRBJ2-7, with D maybe TRBD2 (6 bases). There are 14 residues in the CDR3. Trimming took 3 bases from V and 5 from J, leaving 14 bases between them. CDR1 is SGHAT and CDR2 is FQDESV in the germline V gene (reference sequence). In DNA, the CDR3 is TGTGCCAGCAGCTTGGGGGGTCTTAGTGACGAGCAGTACTTC. It codes for CASSLGGLSDEQYF.

This clonotype occurred many times. The genes are TRBV7-9 and TRBJ2-7, with D maybe TRBD1 (6 bases). This CDR3 contains 14 residues. Germline loops: CDR1 SEHNR, CDR2 FQNEAQ (reference sequence). The ends were cut back, 2 bases at V and 4 bases at J, with 12 bases in the middle. Here the CDR3 DNA reads TGTGCCAGCAGCTTATCCTCAGGGGATTACGAGCAGTACTTC. It specifies CASSLSSGDYEQYF.

The sample holds a few counts of this clonotype. This chain connects TRBV25-1 to TRBJ2-2; D remains unclear. The CDR3 runs 15 residues. V lost 6 bases and J 3 bases, leaving 14 bases between the germline ends. CDR1 is MGHDK and CDR2 is SYGVNS in the germline V gene. The CDR3 DNA sequence: TGTGCCAGCAGCGTACATGGCGGTTACACCGGGGAGCTGTTTTTT. It translates to CASSVHGGYTGELFF.

This clonotype showed up just a few times. Here the CDR3 DNA reads TGCAGTGCTACACCCTACGAGCAATTCGAGCAGTACTTC. It codes for CSATPYEQFEQYF. The rearrangement uses TRBV20-1 and TRBJ2-7, with D uncertain. V was shortened by 4 bases and J by 6 bases, with 16 bases between the two germline ends. The length of the CDR3 is 13 residues. CDR1 and CDR2 (germline): DFQATT, SNEGSKA (reference sequence).

This clonotype was counted once. The gene calls are TRBV2 and TRBJ2-7, with 11 positions matching TRBD2. CDR3 length: 15 residues. V lost 5 bases to trimming and J lost 5 bases; unmatched junction nucleotides: 8. CDR1 is SNHLY and CDR2 is FYNNEI in the germline V gene. CDR3 DNA sequence: TGTGCCAGCAGTCCGTGGACTAGCGGGTACGACGAGCAGTACTTC. This sequence encodes CASSPWTSGYDEQYF.

There are many counts of this clonotype. The V and J genes are TRBV2 and TRBJ1-2; D perhaps matches TRBD1 (5 bases). This CDR3 spans 14 amino acids. The germline CDR1 and CDR2 sequences are SNHLY and FYNNEI. The V end lost 1 base, the J end lost 6 bases, and 12 bases lay between the germline ends. The DNA for the CDR3 is TGTGCCAGCAGTGAAGGACTCTGGGACGATGGCTACACCTTC. It codes for CASSEGLWDDGYTF.

This clonotype was picked up many times. The rearrangement links TRBV29-1 to TRBJ1-1; D is unclear. Germline values: CDR1 SQVTM, CDR2 ANQGSEA. The CDR3 runs 13 residues. V lost 4 bases, J lost 1 base, and 10 bases lay in between. The CDR3 sequence: CSVGAARNTEAFF. As DNA, the CDR3 is TGCAGCGTTGGGGCAGCGCGGAACACTGAAGCTTTCTTT.

This clonotype was seen more than once but under ten times. The chain is built from TRBV20-1 and TRBJ1-4; 7 bases match TRBD1. The CDR3 runs 14 residues. CDR1 is DFQATT and CDR2 is SNEGSKA in the germline V gene (reference sequence). Trimming removed 2 bases from V and 8 bases from J; junction bases left unmatched: 8. The CDR3 DNA sequence: TGCAGTGCTAGATCTAACAGGGGCTGGGAAAAACTGTTTTTT. This codes for CSARSNRGWEKLFF.

As regards this clonotype: No conserved phenylalanine or tryptophan ends this CDR3, so it is likely a read error. No DNA is shown, since the ends of the CDR3 on it are uncertain; the CDR3 is the one TCRdb lists. This sequence joins TRBV29-1 and TRBJ2-6; the table's D call, TRBD2, has no DNA check behind it. CDR1 SQVTM and CDR2 ANQGSEA come from the germline V gene. A total of 9 residues make up the CDR3, ends included. The CDR3 is CSVVPGDRA.

There are a few counts of this clonotype. The V and J genes are TRBV9 and TRBJ1-6; D call uncertain. Trimming stripped 2 bases from V and 9 bases from J, with 15 bases between. Germline lookup yields CDR1 SGDLS and CDR2 YYNGEE. The CDR3 contains 15 residues. The CDR3 spells CASSVEVRRSSPLHF. In nucleotides, the CDR3 is TGTGCCAGCAGCGTTGAAGTCAGGCGGAGTTCACCCCTCCACTTT.

As for this clonotype: A much larger clone is a single base away; this may be a read error. The chain carries TRBV7-9 and TRBJ1-5; unclear D gene. Germline V gene lookup returns CDR1 SEHNR and CDR2 FQNEAQ (reference sequence). This CDR3 has 15 amino acids. V was clipped by 5 bases and J by 6 bases, with 17 bases between them. CDR3: CASSRQPQRFQPQHF. The CDR3 DNA is TGTGCCAGCAGCCGACAACCCCAGAGGTTTCAGCCCCAGCATTTT.